This T cell receptor (beta chain) emerged from a study of PD-1 blockade in classical Hodgkin lymphoma. TCRdb's table, derived via immunoSEQ multiplex PCR, lists solely in-frame clones and lacks some. The data hold some 23,000 clones, with 69% observed a single time. Only a few counts were recorded for this clone. Brentuximab vedotin exposure varied among the patients, all of whom had relapsed after autologous stem cell transplantation. Losses at the gene ends were 4 bases for V and 5 bases for J; bases not matched to a gene: 5. Germline-derived CDR1 and CDR2 are SGHNT and YYREEE (reference sequence). CDR3 length: 14 amino acids.

This sequence originates from a human donor with classical Hodgkin lymphoma. The rearrangement joins TRBV5-4 to TRBJ2-2; 7 bases match TRBD1. Sequences were derived from peripheral blood mononuclear cells (PBMCs), sampled at baseline. The chain's CDR3 is CASSRRDRTGELFF. In DNA, the CDR3 is TGTGCCAGCAGCAGACGGGACAGAACCGGGGAGCTGTTTTTT. Complete variable domain (other parts from reference TRBV5-4 and TRBJ2-2): ETGVTQSPTHLIKTRGQQVTLRCSSQSGHNTVSWYQQALGQGPQFIFQYYREEENGRGNFPPRFSGLQFPNYSSELNVNALELDDSALYLCASSRRDRTGELFFGEGSRLTVL.